These 27 T cell receptor beta chains came from one sample sequenced in a study of T cells in Graves' hyperthyroidism and ophthalmopathy (dated by TCRdb to the late 2010s). Libraries were prepared through multiplex PCR. TCRdb records Illumina HiSeq 2000 as the sequencer. TCR beta CDR3 regions were amplified from RNA transcripts. The TCR CDR3 was subjected to a first round of RT-PCR using the HTBI primer set and the Qiagen OneStep RT-PCR kit. TCRdb reanalyzed the raw reads on its own, using fastp at Q25 for trimming and MiXCR for clone calling, and kept in-frame beta chains. Each entry is one CDR3 protein sequence, shown with its most common DNA and genes. This sample has 95,000 to 110,000 distinct CDR3 sequences in its table, and 16% of those were observed once. The ten most abundant clones make up 35% to 45% of the sample. Material for sequencing was blood. The origin of the receptors is a woman aged 45-60 years with Graves' hyperthyroidism.

The rearrangement uses TRBV20-1 and TRBJ2-3, with a tentative D call TRBD2 (6 bases). Germline lookup yields CDR1 DFQATT and CDR2 SNEGSKA (reference sequence). The CDR3 loop spans 14 amino acids. V gave up 3 bases and J gave up 1 base, with 11 bases separating them. The CDR3 DNA reads as TGCAGTGCTAGGGCAGCGGGCCGCACAGATACGCAGTATTTT. As protein: CSARAAGRTDTQYF.

In this sample, this clonotype turned up many times. The chain carries TRBV20-1 and TRBJ1-4, with unresolved D. Germline CDR1 is DFQATT and CDR2 is SNEGSKA (reference sequence). The CDR3 covers 16 residues. Deletions cut 0 bases from V and 0 bases from J, with 11 bases between. This CDR3 is CSARDPQFSTNEKLFF. In nucleotides, the CDR3 is TGCAGTGCTAGAGACCCACAGTTTTCAACTAATGAAAAACTGTTTTTT.

This clonotype was seen a handful of times. The chain's CDR3 is CASSLLVNTEAFF. In nucleotides, the CDR3 is TGTGCCAGCAGTTTATTAGTGAACACTGAAGCTTTCTTT. The chain joins TRBV28 to TRBJ1-1, with D hard to call. The length of the CDR3 is 13 residues. Germline CDR1 and CDR2: MDHEN and SYDVKM. Trimming stripped 1 base from V and 0 bases from J, with 3 bases between.

This clonotype has a count of ten or more. This chain uses TRBV20-1 with TRBJ1-2; a weak D match, TRBD1 (5 bases). The CDR3 length is 16 residues. Germline V gives CDR1 DFQATT, CDR2 SNEGSKA (reference sequence). The V and J ends lost 1 base and 4 bases respectively, with 19 bases between them. CDR3 DNA sequence: TGCAGTGCTAGAGCAAGAGCCGGGAGCGGGGCCTATGGCTACACCTTC. This translates into CSARARAGSGAYGYTF.

This clonotype was counted at least ten times. This chain joins TRBV19 and TRBJ2-1, with 8 bases lining up with TRBD1. J gave up 3 bases and V 5 bases, and 9 bases lay outside the gene matches. Germline CDR1 LNHDA, CDR2 SQIVND (reference sequence). The CDR3 consists of 16 residues. This CDR3 is CASSSPGQAFYNEQFF. DNA for the CDR3: TGTGCCAGTAGTTCCCCGGGACAGGCCTTCTACAATGAGCAGTTCTTC.

This clonotype has ten or more counts. The chain couples TRBV18 to TRBJ2-7; no reliable D call. V was pared by 3 bases and J by 3 bases, with 12 bases between. The CDR3 spans 14 residues. Per germline, CDR1 KGHSH and CDR2 LQKENI. Here the CDR3 reads CASSPGSGFYEQYF. Written as DNA, the CDR3 is TGTGCCAGCTCACCTGGATCGGGTTTCTACGAGCAGTACTTC.

Ten or more counts support this clonotype. The rearrangement uses TRBV4-2 and TRBJ1-5; 8 nucleotides line up with TRBD1. Trimming cost V 1 base and J 8 bases; bases outside gene matches: 16. The CDR3 is made up of 18 amino acids. Germline V lookup: CDR1 LGHNA, CDR2 YNFKEQ. The CDR3 DNA is TGTGCCAGCAGCCAAGCCGGGACAGGTAAACCCCTTAATGAGCCCCAGCATTTT. This sequence encodes CASSQAGTGKPLNEPQHF.

This clonotype was seen ten or more times. V is TRBV13 and J is TRBJ2-1, with D possibly being TRBD2 (6 bases). This CDR3 spans 16 amino acids. Germline V CDR1 and CDR2: PRHDT, FYEKMQ (reference sequence). The V and J ends lost 5 bases and 4 bases respectively, with 18 bases between them. The DNA of the CDR3 is TGTGCCAGCAGCCGCGGCGCCGGAGGGGTGTACAATGAGCAGTTCTTC. Translation gives CASSRGAGGVYNEQFF.

This clonotype was counted at least ten times. This chain connects TRBV2 to TRBJ1-3; D is undetermined. In germline, CDR1 is SNHLY, CDR2 FYNNEI. Trimming took 7 bases from V and 4 from J, leaving 17 bases between them. This CDR3 contains 15 residues. Written as DNA, the CDR3 is TGTGCCAGCACCCACGGGTCCTCCGCGGGAAACACCATATATTTT. Translating gives CASTHGSSAGNTIYF.

This clonotype has a count of ten or more. The V and J genes are TRBV20-1 and TRBJ2-3; D may be TRBD1 (5 bases). CDR3 size: 17 residues. V was cut by 5 bases and J by 1 base, with 22 bases left in between. Germline V gene data show CDR1 as DFQATT and CDR2 as SNEGSKA (reference sequence). CDR3 region: CSALPARTIPGTDTQYF. CDR3 nucleotide sequence: TGCAGTGCTCTCCCCGCGAGGACAATACCGGGCACAGATACGCAGTATTTT.

This clonotype was recorded many times. This chain connects TRBV12-3 or TRBV12-4 to TRBJ1-2; D gene uncertain. V gave up 1 base and J gave up 2 bases, with 8 bases separating them. The CDR3 sequence is 14 residues long. The CDR3 sequence is CASSLGGSNYGYTF. Here the CDR3 DNA reads TGTGCCAGCAGTTTAGGTGGCAGCAACTATGGCTACACCTTC.

The rearrangement uses TRBV12-3 or TRBV12-4 and TRBJ2-7, with D possibly TRBD2 on 5 matching bases. Trimming took 6 bases from V and 4 from J, leaving 13 bases between them. The CDR3 totals 13 residues. CDR3 coding DNA: TGTGCCAGCAGAGACGGAGGTTTGTACGAGCAGTACTTC. Translated: CASRDGGLYEQYF.

There are many counts of this clonotype. The rearrangement uses TRBV4-1 and TRBJ1-2; D is uncertain. Germline V CDR1 and CDR2: MGHRA, YSYEKL. V lost 0 bases to trimming and J lost 7 bases, with 15 bases between them. The CDR3 has 15 residues. The CDR3 region is CASSQEVRELGGYTF. The DNA of the CDR3 is TGCGCCAGCAGCCAAGAAGTGCGGGAGTTGGGTGGCTACACCTTC.

This clonotype was seen a handful of times. The chain recombines TRBV25-1 with TRBJ2-1; the D is unclear. Deletions cut 1 base from V and 0 bases from J, with 4 bases between. This CDR3 is 14 amino acids long. Germline V gene sequence: CDR1 MGHDK, CDR2 SYGVNS. Here the CDR3 reads CASSEWSSYNEQFF. Written as DNA, the CDR3 is TGTGCCAGCAGTGAATGGAGCTCCTACAATGAGCAGTTCTTC. The entire variable domain, with the rest obtained from reference TRBV25-1 and TRBJ2-1, is as follows: EADIYQTPRYLVIGTGKKITLECSQTMGHDKMYWYQQDPGMELHLIHYSYGVNSTEKGDLSSESTVSRIRTEHFPLTLESARPSHTSQYLCASSEWSSYNEQFFGPGTRLTVL.

This chain links TRBV12-3 or TRBV12-4 with TRBJ1-5; D ambiguous. The CDR3 contains 17 residues. The V gene lost 3 bases and the J gene lost 5 bases, with 20 bases spanning the gap. The CDR3 loop is CASSFTFGSRVDQPQHF. CDR3 nucleotide sequence: TGTGCCAGCAGTTTTACGTTCGGCTCGAGGGTGGATCAGCCCCAGCATTTT.

This clonotype was seen ten or more times. The rearrangement uses TRBV5-1 and TRBJ2-4; the match to TRBD1 covers 7 bases. Unmatched junction bases numbered 9, after V lost 4 bases and J lost 2 bases. This CDR3 has 16 residues. Looked up from germline, CDR1 is SGHRS and CDR2 is YFSETQ. CDR3 DNA: TGCGCCAGCAGCAGTGCAACAGGGGATTCCAAAAACATTCAGTACTTC. Translating gives CASSSATGDSKNIQYF.

V usage is TRBV4-1 and J usage is TRBJ2-1; D is uncertain. Germline V gene data show CDR1 as MGHRA and CDR2 as YSYEKL. The CDR3 spans 11 residues. V was cut by 1 base and J by 10 bases, with 5 bases left in between. For the CDR3, the DNA is TGCGCCAGCAGCCAAGGGACGGAGCAGTTCTTC. Its translation is CASSQGTEQFF.

This clonotype was seen a few times. The rearrangement joins TRBV5-4 to TRBJ2-3; D possibly corresponds to TRBD1 (5 bases). The CDR3 totals 13 residues. With 6 bases removed from V and 5 bases from J, the gap between germline ends came to 13 bases. CDR1 is SGHNT and CDR2 is YYREEE in the germline V gene (reference sequence). The CDR3 bases are TGTGCCAGCACCGGGTCGCAGGGAGATACGCAGTATTTT. Translated: CASTGSQGDTQYF.

This clonotype was seen at least ten times. The chain carries TRBV12-3 or TRBV12-4 and TRBJ1-3, with 7 nucleotides matching TRBD1. The CDR3 extends over 15 amino acids. The J segment lost 0 bases and the V segment lost 5 bases, leaving 4 bases of the junction unmatched. The CDR3 region is CASSQPGGSGNTIYF. As DNA, the CDR3 is TGTGCCAGCAGTCAACCAGGGGGCTCTGGAAACACCATATATTTT.

This clonotype showed up many times. The junction shows a germline mismatch at one end, possibly a read error. CDR3 sequence reads: CASSPGLAGPNTDTQYF. The CDR3 coding sequence is TGTGCCAGCAGCCCGGGACTAGCGGGGCCTAACACAGATACGCAATATTTT. The chain carries TRBV11-2 and TRBJ2-3; 13 nucleotides line up with TRBD2. Per the germline V gene, CDR1 is SGHAT and CDR2 is FQNNGV. The CDR3 extends over 17 amino acids.

This clonotype showed up many times. This chain connects TRBV2 to TRBJ1-1, with D tentatively TRBD1 (5 bases). This CDR3 has 13 residues. Deletions cut 10 bases from V and 5 bases from J, with 17 bases between. Germline lookup yields CDR1 SNHLY and CDR2 FYNNEI. CDR3 amino acids: CATGRDLRTEAFF. The CDR3 DNA reads TGTGCCACCGGCCGGGACTTGCGAACTGAAGCTTTCTTT.

At least ten counts were recorded for this clonotype. The V gene is TRBV20-1, the J gene TRBJ1-6; 9 bases are shared with TRBD1. Germline values: CDR1 DFQATT, CDR2 SNEGSKA (reference sequence). Unmatched junction bases numbered 5, after V lost 2 bases and J lost 3 bases. The CDR3 is 16 residues long. The CDR3 region is CSARPDRGSYNSPLHF. For the CDR3, the DNA is TGCAGTGCTAGACCGGACAGGGGAAGCTATAATTCACCCCTCCACTTT.

With respect to this clonotype: One end of the junction does not line up with germline, which may come from a read error. V is TRBV4-2 and J is TRBJ2-7; 9 nucleotides align to TRBD1. This CDR3 is 14 amino acids long. The germline CDR1 and CDR2 sequences are LGHNA and YNFKEQ. The CDR3 protein is CVSSQGTGSYEQYF. In DNA, the CDR3 is TGTGTCAGCAGCCAGGGGACAGGGTCCTACGAGCAGTACTTC.

This clonotype was seen at least ten times. CDR3 in DNA: TGCAGCGTCCAGACAGGGGTCAATGAGCAGTTCTTC. Translated, it gives CSVQTGVNEQFF. V usage is TRBV29-1 and J usage is TRBJ2-1; 8 bases align to TRBD1. Germline V CDR1 and CDR2: SQVTM, ANQGSEA. The junction had 4 bases not matched to a gene; V was cut back by 6 bases and J by 6 bases. This CDR3 region has 12 residues.

This clonotype was recorded at least ten times. The chain links TRBV18 to TRBJ2-2; no reliable D call. Germline lookup yields CDR1 KGHSH and CDR2 LQKENI. With 8 bases removed from V and 0 bases from J, the gap between germline ends came to 16 bases. The CDR3 consists of 16 residues. CDR3 nucleotides: TGTGCCAGCACAAAGGGAACAGAGACGAACACCGGGGAGCTGTTTTTT. This encodes CASTKGTETNTGELFF.

This chain uses TRBV5-4 with TRBJ1-2; D remains unclear. Germline lookup yields CDR1 SGHNT and CDR2 YYREEE (reference sequence). The CDR3 has 15 amino acids. V lost 4 bases to trimming and J lost 4 bases, with 17 bases between them. CDR3: CASSAPGSRSYGYTF. Here the CDR3 DNA reads TGTGCCAGCAGCGCCCCCGGATCTCGCTCCTATGGCTACACCTTC.

The count of this clonotype is one. This chain connects TRBV29-1 to TRBJ2-3, with D unclear. Trimming removed 7 bases at V and 3 bases at J, with 14 bases between. This CDR3 is 13 amino acids long. Germline loops: CDR1 SQVTM, CDR2 ANQGSEA. The CDR3, as DNA: TGCAGCGCGGACCGGACGCTTACAGATACGCAGTATTTT. This sequence encodes CSADRTLTDTQYF.